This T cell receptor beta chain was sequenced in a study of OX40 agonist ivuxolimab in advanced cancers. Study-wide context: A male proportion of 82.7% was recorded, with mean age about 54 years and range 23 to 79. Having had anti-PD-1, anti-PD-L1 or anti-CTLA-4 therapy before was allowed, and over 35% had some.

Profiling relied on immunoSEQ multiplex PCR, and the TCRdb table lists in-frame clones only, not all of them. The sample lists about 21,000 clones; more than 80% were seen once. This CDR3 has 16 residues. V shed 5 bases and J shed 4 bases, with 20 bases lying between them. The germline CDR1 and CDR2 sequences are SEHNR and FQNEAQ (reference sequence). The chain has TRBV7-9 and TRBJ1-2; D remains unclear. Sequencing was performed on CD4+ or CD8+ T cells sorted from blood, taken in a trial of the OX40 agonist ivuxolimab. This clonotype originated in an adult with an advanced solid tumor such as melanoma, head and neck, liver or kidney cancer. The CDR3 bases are TGTGCCAGCAGCCCGAGCGACCTCGGTACTAGCTATGGCTACACCTTC. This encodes CASSPSDLGTSYGYTF.